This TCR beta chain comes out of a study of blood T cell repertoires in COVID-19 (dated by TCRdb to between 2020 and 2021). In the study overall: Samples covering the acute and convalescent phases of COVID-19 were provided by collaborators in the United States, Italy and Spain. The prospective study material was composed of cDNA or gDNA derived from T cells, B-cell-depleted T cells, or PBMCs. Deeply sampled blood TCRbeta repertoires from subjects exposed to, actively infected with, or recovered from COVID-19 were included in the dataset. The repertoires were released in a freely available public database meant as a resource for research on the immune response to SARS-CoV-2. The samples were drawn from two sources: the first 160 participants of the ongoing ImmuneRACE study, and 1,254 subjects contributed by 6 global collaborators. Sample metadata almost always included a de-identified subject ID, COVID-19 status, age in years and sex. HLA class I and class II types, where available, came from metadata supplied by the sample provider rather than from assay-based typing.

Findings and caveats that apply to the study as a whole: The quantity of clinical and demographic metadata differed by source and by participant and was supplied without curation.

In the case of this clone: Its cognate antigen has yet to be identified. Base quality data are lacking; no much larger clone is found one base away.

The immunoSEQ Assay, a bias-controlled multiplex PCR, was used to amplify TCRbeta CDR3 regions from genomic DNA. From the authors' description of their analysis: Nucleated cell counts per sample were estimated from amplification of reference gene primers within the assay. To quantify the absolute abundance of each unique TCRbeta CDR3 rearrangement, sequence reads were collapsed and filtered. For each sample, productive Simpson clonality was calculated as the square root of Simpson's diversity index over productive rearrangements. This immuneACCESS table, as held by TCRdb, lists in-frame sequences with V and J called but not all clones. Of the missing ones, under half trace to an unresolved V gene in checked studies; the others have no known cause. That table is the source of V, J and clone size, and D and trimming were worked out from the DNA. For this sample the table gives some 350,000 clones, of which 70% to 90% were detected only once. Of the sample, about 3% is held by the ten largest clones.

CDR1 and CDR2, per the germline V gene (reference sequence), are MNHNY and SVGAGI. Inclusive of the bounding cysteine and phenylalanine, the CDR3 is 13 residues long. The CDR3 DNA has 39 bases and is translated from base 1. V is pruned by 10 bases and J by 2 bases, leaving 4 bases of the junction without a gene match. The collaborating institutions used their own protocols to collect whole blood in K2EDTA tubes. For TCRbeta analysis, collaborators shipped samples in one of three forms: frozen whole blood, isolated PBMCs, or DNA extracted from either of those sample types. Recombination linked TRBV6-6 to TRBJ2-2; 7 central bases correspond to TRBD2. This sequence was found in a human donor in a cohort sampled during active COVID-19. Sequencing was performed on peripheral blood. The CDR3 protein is CATGGLNTGELFF. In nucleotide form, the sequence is TGTGCCACGGGGGGTTTAAACACCGGGGAGCTGTTTTTT.